This TCR beta chain was observed in a study of blood T cell repertoires in COVID-19. Turning to the study itself: Some COVID-19 samples were acute and others convalescent; all came from the United States, Italy and Spain.

The germline V gene has CDR1 KGHDR and CDR2 SFDVKD. The CDR3 is 16 residues long. Germline trimming cut 2 bases from V and 6 bases from J; bases unmatched to any gene: 7. Per the authors' pipeline: Counts of nucleated cells, estimated from reference gene primer amplification, were obtained. Measured with immunoSEQ multiplex PCR; TCRdb has only the in-frame clones, and not every one. The V and J calls and the clone size are those of that table, but D and trimming were determined from the DNA. The table includes 490,000 or so clones, more than 85% detected once. Cohort assignment relied on participant-reported clinical history.

This chain joins TRBV24-1 and TRBJ2-1; 9 positions match TRBD2. The sample consisted of PBMCs or T cells enriched from blood (not recorded which). The clonotype was recovered from a woman aged 60 to 75 who had recovered from COVID-19. In nucleotides, the CDR3 is TGTGCCACCAGTGATTCCCCCAGCGGGGGGAGCAATGAGCAGTTCTTC. It translates to CATSDSPSGGSNEQFF.